The rows below give T cell receptor beta chains drawn from one sample of a study of blood T cell repertoires in COVID-19. TCRdb keeps only in-frame clones here, not all; method: immunoSEQ multiplex PCR. The sample consists of 95,000 to 150,000 clones, 90% of them appearing once. Sequencing was performed on peripheral blood. The origin of the receptors is a woman in her sixties or seventies with COVID-19, enrolled during active disease. CDR3s include the opening cysteine and the closing phenylalanine or tryptophan. D genes are given only for firm matches. Only some rows state a clone size, as once, few, many or a class for expanded clones.

clone size,V gene,D gene,J gene,CDR3 DNA,CDR3 protein
NA,TRBV6-2/TRBV6-3,TRBD1,TRBJ1-3,TGTGCCAGCACCCCCTCGGGACAGTCTTCTGGAAACACCATATATTTT,CASTPSGQSSGNTIYF
NA,TRBV4-3,NA,TRBJ2-1,TGCGCCAGCAGCCAAGATTTTGGAGTATATGAGCAGTTCTTC,CASSQDFGVYEQFF
NA,TRBV3-1/TRBV3-2,NA,TRBJ2-1,TGTGCCAGCAGCCAAGACCGCTGGGGGGTGTCGTACAATGAGCAGTTCTTC,CASSQDRWGVSYNEQFF
NA,TRBV21-1,NA,TRBJ2-7,TGTGCCAGCAGCAAAGCGCTTTGCAGGGGTGAGCAGTACTTC,CASSKALCRGEQYF
few,TRBV10-3,TRBD1,TRBJ1-1,TGTGCCATCAGGGACAGGGGAGGAAATATGAACACTGAAGCTTTCTTT,CAIRDRGGNMNTEAFF
NA,TRBV27,NA,TRBJ1-1,TGTGCCAGCAGTTTTCAGGGGATGAACACTGAAGCTTTCTTT,CASSFQGMNTEAFF
NA,TRBV11-3,TRBD1,TRBJ2-1,TGTGCCAGCAGCTTGCCCGGGACAGGGGAAAATGAGCAGTTCTTC,CASSLPGTGENEQFF
few,TRBV6-5,TRBD1,TRBJ2-7,TGTGCCAGCAGTTACTACGGGGACAGCTACGAGCAGTACTTC,CASSYYGDSYEQYF
NA,TRBV6-5,NA,TRBJ1-1,TGTGCCAGCAGTTCCGACGCGAGGAGGAACACTGAAGCTTTCTTT,CASSSDARRNTEAFF
NA,TRBV10-3,TRBD1,TRBJ1-6,TGTGCCATCAGTGAGTCACCCAGGGGGGAAAATTCACCCCTCCACTTT,CAISESPRGENSPLHF
NA,TRBV5-1,TRBD1,TRBJ1-5,TGCGCCAGCAGGCCTACAGGGGGTAGCAATCAGCCCCAGCATTTT,CASRPTGGSNQPQHF
NA,TRBV11-3,NA,TRBJ1-6,TGTGCCAGCAGCGTAGACAGAAATTCACCCCTCCACTTT,CASSVDRNSPLHF
NA,TRBV12-1,NA,TRBJ2-7,TGTGCCAGCAGCCCCGTACTGGGACAGGGCTCGGTCGACGAGCAGTACTTC,CASSPVLGQGSVDEQYF
few,TRBV19,TRBD2,TRBJ2-3,TGTGCCAGTAGTCTTAGCGGGGGGGCCTTGAATACGCAGTATTTT,CASSLSGGALNTQYF
once,TRBV15,NA,TRBJ1-5,TGTGCCACCAGCAGAAGGGCAGGGAATCAGCCCCAGCATTTT,CATSRRAGNQPQHF
NA,TRBV9,NA,TRBJ2-3,TGTGCCAGCAGCGTAGGAGGGGGTAGCACAGATACGCAGTATTTT,CASSVGGGSTDTQYF
NA,TRBV7-9,NA,TRBJ1-2,TGTGCCAGCACCATCGGACAGTTCGGGGGCTACACCTTC,CASTIGQFGGYTF
NA,TRBV7-9,NA,TRBJ2-3,TGTGCCAGCAGCGCAGGGCCCGTAGATACGCAGTATTTT,CASSAGPVDTQYF
NA,TRBV11-2,NA,TRBJ1-2,TGTGCCAGCAGCCCCCCCGGCGGCTATGGCTACACCTTC,CASSPPGGYGYTF
NA,TRBV10-3,NA,TRBJ2-7,TGTGCCATCAGTGACCCGGGACTGACGAAATCGACCTACGAGCAGTACTTC,CAISDPGLTKSTYEQYF
NA,TRBV5-1,TRBD1,TRBJ1-6,TGCGCCAGCAGCTTGAGGACAGGATCGAATTCACCCCTCCACTTT,CASSLRTGSNSPLHF
NA,TRBV6-5,NA,TRBJ2-7,TGTGCCAGCAGTTACCGGGAACCCACCTACGAGCAGTACTTC,CASSYREPTYEQYF
NA,TRBV2,TRBD1,TRBJ1-5,TGTGCCAGCAGAGGACAGGGACGTCAGCCCCAGCATTTT,CASRGQGRQPQHF
NA,TRBV5-1,TRBD2,TRBJ2-5,TGCGCCAGCAGCTTGGAGACTAGCGTTCAACAAGAGACCCAGTACTTC,CASSLETSVQQETQYF
NA,TRBV24-1,NA,TRBJ2-5,TGTGCCACCAGCACAACCGGAGGGACCCAGTACTTC,CATSTTGGTQYF
NA,TRBV2,TRBD1,TRBJ2-2,TGTGCCAGCAGATACGGGACAGGGTATTATGACGGGGAGCTGTTTTTT,CASRYGTGYYDGELFF
NA,TRBV21-1,NA,TRBJ1-4,TGTGCCAGCAGCAAAGTTCTGGGTGGGGAGGCTAATGAAAAACTGTTTTTT,CASSKVLGGEANEKLFF
once,TRBV28,NA,TRBJ1-1,TGTGCCAGCAGTTGGCCAGGCAGTGACACTGAAGCTTTCTTT,CASSWPGSDTEAFF
NA,TRBV6-5,TRBD1,TRBJ1-2,TGTGCCAGCAGTTACTCTCCGGGACAGGGGAACGGCTACACCTTC,CASSYSPGQGNGYTF
NA,TRBV11-2,NA,TRBJ1-2,TGTGCCAGCAGCCCGGGGCGGGGGCTAAGTGGCTACACCTTC,CASSPGRGLSGYTF
once,TRBV7-2,NA,TRBJ2-4,TGTGCCAGCAGCTCCTCGGGACACCTTCAGTACTTC,CASSSSGHLQYF
NA,TRBV3-1/TRBV3-2,NA,TRBJ1-6,TGTGCCAGCAGCCAAGATCAGTACAGGTATAATTCACCCCTCCACTTT,CASSQDQYRYNSPLHF
few,TRBV6-1,NA,TRBJ1-2,TGTGCCAGCAGTGAAGTACAGAGATCTAACTATGGCTACACCTTC,CASSEVQRSNYGYTF
NA,TRBV14,NA,TRBJ2-1,TGTGCCAGCAGCTTCAATAATGAGCAGTTCTTC,CASSFNNEQFF
NA,TRBV27,TRBD1,TRBJ1-1,TGTGCCAGCAGTTTGGGGACAGTAGGGAGAACTGAAGCTTTCTTT,CASSLGTVGRTEAFF
NA,TRBV9,NA,TRBJ2-3,TGTGCCAGCAGCGTACGCCAGGACTTACATTTAGATACGCAGTATTTT,CASSVRQDLHLDTQYF
NA,TRBV13,TRBD1,TRBJ1-1,TGTGCCAGCAGCACCGGACAGGGCACTTTGAACACTGAAGCTTTCTTT,CASSTGQGTLNTEAFF
NA,TRBV19,TRBD1,TRBJ2-7,TGTGCCAGTCAACAGTGGACAGGGTTTACCTACGAGCAGTACTTC,CASQQWTGFTYEQYF
NA,TRBV9,NA,TRBJ1-4,TGTGCCAGCAGCGTAGGGCCGGGGAGGGATGAAAAACTGTTTTTT,CASSVGPGRDEKLFF
NA,TRBV27,TRBD2,TRBJ2-5,TGTGCCAGCAGACTAGCGGGGGGGCAAGAGACCCAGTACTTC,CASRLAGGQETQYF
NA,TRBV7-2,NA,TRBJ1-3,TGTGCCAGCAGCTCCGCTCAGGGTAGTGGAAACACCATATATTTT,CASSSAQGSGNTIYF
once,TRBV30,NA,TRBJ1-3,TGTGCCTGGAGGGGCACAGGGTTAGGTGGAAACACCATATATTTT,CAWRGTGLGGNTIYF
NA,TRBV6-1,NA,TRBJ2-7,TGTGCCAGCAGTGAAACTCCAGGCGCGTTCGACGAGCAGTACTTC,CASSETPGAFDEQYF
NA,TRBV11-3,NA,TRBJ2-2,TGTGCCAGCAGCTTAGGCAGGGCGGACACCGGGGAGCTGTTTTTT,CASSLGRADTGELFF
NA,TRBV7-9,TRBD1,TRBJ1-2,TGTGCCAGCAGCTATGGATCCGGGACAGGGACGATCTATGGCTACACCTTC,CASSYGSGTGTIYGYTF